The entry below describes one T cell receptor (beta chain). This CDR3 has 12 amino acids. Germline-derived CDR1 and CDR2 are SQVTM and ANQGSEA. Trimming took 6 bases from V and 8 from J; bases not matched to a gene: 8. The record originates from a study of control samples from healthy donors and cancer patients. Generated by immunoSEQ multiplex PCR, the TCRdb table keeps only in-frame clones and is missing some. This sample has under 150,000 clones, with just under 95% found just once. The receptor was derived from a man aged 30-40 years in good health. The sequencing sample was made of blood. V is TRBV29-1 and J is TRBJ1-2, with 8 bases identical to TRBD1. CDR3 region: CSVTTGGWGYTF. The CDR3, as DNA: TGCAGCGTCACCACAGGGGGTTGGGGCTACACCTTC. Combining the CDR3 with reference TRBV29-1 and TRBJ1-2 gives the whole variable domain SAVISQKPSRDICQRGTSLTIQCQVDSQVTMMFWYRQQPGQSLTLIATANQGSEATYESGFVIDKFPISRPNLTFSTLTVSNMSPEDSSIYLCSVTTGGWGYTFGSGTRLTVV.